This T cell receptor (beta chain) was recovered during a study of Graves' ophthalmopathy and Graves' hyperthyroidism. Study-wide findings and caveats: Separation of ophthalmopathy from stable hyperthyroidism was achieved by a 13-signature model, at roughly 88% sensitivity and under 83% specificity.

Moderately to severely active ophthalmopathy under 3 months, CAS at least 3, NOSPECS at least 4. Clinicians made diagnoses from clinical symptoms, serum thyroxine, TRAb, thyroid ultrasound and orbital computed tomography. Fresh peripheral blood (less than 11 ml) yielded the PBMCs. Amplified TCR beta CDR3 regions were obtained using RNA transcripts as template. The first round was an RT-PCR with HTBI primers, and the second round was a multiplex PCR. TCRdb passed the multiplex PCR reads through MiXCR, listing each CDR3 protein once. Here the sample spans over 450,000 distinct CDR3 sequences, under 15% being singletons. Trimming took off 7 bases at V and 2 bases at J, with 14 bases between the two ends. The CDR3 runs 14 residues. Germline lookup yields CDR1 MRHNA and CDR2 SNTAGT. Note on this clonotype: Its antigen remains unidentified.

The sample taken for sequencing was blood. The J gene is TRBJ1-2, the V gene TRBV6-4; no definite D call. The origin of this receptor is a woman in her twenties or thirties with Graves' ophthalmopathy. The CDR3 loop is CASKPDGNNYGYTF. Here the CDR3 DNA reads TGTGCCAGCAAACCCGACGGAAACAACTATGGCTACACCTTC.